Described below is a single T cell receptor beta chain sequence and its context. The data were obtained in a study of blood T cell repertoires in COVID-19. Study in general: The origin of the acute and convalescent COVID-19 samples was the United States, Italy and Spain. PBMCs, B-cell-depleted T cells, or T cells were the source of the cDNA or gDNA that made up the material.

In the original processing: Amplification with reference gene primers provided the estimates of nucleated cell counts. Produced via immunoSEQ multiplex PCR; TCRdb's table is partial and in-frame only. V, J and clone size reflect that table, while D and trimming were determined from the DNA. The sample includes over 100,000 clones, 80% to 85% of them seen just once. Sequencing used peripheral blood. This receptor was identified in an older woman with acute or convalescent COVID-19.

As DNA, the CDR3 is TGTGCCAGTAGTCCCCGACAGGGACCCCACTATGGCTACACCTTC. The encoded protein is CASSPRQGPHYGYTF. This rearrangement joins TRBV19 to TRBJ1-2; TRBD1 matches at 7 bases. The CDR3 consists of 15 residues. After removal of 5 bases from V and 3 bases from J, the junction contained 9 bases not matched to a gene. Germline-derived CDR1 and CDR2 are LNHDA and SQIVND (reference sequence).